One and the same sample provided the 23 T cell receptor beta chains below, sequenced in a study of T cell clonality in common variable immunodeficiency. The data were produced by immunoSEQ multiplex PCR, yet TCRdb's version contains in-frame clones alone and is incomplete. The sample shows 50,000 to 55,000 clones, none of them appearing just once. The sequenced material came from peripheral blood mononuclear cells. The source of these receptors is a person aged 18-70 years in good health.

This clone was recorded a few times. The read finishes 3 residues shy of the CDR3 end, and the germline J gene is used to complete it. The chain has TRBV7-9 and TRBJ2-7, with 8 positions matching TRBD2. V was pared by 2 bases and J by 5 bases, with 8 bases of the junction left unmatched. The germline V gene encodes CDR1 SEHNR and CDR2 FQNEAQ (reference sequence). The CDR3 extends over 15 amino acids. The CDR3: CASSLTGGLFNEQYF. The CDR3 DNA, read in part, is TGTGCCAGCAGCTTAACGGGGGGGCTTTTCAACGAG.

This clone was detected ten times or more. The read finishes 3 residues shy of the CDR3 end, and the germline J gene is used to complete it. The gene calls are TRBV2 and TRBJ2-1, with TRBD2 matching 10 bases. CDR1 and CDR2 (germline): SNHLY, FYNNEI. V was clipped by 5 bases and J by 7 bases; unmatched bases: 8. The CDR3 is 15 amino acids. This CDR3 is CASSRANSGGNEQFF. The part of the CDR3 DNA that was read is TGTGCCAGCAGTAGGGCGAATAGCGGGGGGAATGAG.

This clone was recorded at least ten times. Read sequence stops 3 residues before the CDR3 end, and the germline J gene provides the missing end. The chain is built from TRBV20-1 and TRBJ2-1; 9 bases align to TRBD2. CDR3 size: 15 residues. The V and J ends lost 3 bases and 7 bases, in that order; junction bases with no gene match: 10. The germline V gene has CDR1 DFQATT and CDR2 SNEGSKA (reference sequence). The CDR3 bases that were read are TGCAGTGCTAGCCCCCAACTAGCGGGCGGAAATGAG. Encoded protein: CSASPQLAGGNE. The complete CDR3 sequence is CSASPQLAGGNEQFF.

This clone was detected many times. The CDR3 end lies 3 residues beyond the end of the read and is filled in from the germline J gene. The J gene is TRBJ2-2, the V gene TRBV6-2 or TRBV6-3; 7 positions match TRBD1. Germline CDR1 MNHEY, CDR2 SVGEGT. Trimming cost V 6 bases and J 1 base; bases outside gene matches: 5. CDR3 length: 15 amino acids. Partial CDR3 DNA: TGTGCCAGCAGACCCTGGGACAGGAACACCGGGGAG. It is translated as CASRPWDRNTGE. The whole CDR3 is CASRPWDRNTGELFF.

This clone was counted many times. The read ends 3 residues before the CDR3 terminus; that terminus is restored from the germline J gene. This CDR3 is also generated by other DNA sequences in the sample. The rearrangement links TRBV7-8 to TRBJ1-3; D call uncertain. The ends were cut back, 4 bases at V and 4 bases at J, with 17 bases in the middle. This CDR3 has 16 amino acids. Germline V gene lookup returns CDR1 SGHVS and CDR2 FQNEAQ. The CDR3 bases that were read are TGTGCCAGCAGCTCGCGGGTGGGGAGAATCGGAAACACC. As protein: CASSSRVGRIGNT. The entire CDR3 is CASSSRVGRIGNTIYF. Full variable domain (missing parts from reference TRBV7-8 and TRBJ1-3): GAGVSQSPRYKVAKRGQDVALRCDPISGHVSLFWYQQALGQGPEFLTYFQNEAQLDKSGLPSDRFFAERPEGSVSTLKIQRTQQEDSAVYLCASSSRVGRIGNTIYFGEGSWLTVV.

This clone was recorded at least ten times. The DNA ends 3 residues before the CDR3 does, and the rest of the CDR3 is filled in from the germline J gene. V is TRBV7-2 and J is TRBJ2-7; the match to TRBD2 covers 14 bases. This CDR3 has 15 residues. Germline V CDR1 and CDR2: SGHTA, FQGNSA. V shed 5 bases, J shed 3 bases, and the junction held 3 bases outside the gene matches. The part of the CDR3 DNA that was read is TGTGCCAGCAGCAGGGGACTAGCGGGAGTCTACGAG. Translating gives CASSRGLAGVYE. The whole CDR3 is CASSRGLAGVYEQYF.

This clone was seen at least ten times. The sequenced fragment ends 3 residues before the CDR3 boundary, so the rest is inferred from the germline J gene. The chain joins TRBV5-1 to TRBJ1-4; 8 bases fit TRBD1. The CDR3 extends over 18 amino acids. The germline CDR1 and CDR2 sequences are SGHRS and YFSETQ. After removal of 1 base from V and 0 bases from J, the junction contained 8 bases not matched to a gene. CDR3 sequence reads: CASSLYSGQVSTNEKLFF. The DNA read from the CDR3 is TGCGCCAGCAGCTTGTACTCGGGACAGGTTTCAACTAATGAAAAA.

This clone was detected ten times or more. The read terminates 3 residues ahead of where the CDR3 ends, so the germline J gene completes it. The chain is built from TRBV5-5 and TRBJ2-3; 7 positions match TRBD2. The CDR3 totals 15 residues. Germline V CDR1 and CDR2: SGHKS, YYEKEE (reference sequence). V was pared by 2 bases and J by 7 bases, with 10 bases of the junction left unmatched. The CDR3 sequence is CASSLSGGPQYTQYF. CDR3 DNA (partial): TGTGCCAGCAGCTTATCGGGGGGACCACAATATACG.

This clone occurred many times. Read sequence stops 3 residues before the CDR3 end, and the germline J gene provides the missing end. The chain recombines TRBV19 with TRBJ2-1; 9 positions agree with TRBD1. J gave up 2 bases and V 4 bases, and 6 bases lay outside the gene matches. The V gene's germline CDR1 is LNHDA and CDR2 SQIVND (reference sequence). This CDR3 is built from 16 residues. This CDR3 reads CASSTIGTGPYNEQFF. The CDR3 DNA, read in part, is TGTGCCAGTAGTACCATTGGGACAGGGCCCTACAATGAG.

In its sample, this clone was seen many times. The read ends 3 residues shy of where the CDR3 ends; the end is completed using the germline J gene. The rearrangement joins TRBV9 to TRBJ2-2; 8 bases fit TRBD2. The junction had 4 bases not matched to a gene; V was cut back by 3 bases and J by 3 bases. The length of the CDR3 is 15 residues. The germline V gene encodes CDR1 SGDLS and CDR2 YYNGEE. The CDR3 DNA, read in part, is TGTGCCAGCAGCGCTTGGCGGGAGGACACCGGGGAG. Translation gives CASSAWREDTGE. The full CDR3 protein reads CASSAWREDTGELFF.

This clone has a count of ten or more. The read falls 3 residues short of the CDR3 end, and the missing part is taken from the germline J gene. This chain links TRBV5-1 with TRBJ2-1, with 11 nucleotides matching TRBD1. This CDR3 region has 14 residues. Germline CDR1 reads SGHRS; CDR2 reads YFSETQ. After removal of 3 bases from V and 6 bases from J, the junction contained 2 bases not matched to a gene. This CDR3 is CASSWGTGGNEQFF. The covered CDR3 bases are TGCGCCAGCAGCTGGGGGACAGGGGGCAATGAG.

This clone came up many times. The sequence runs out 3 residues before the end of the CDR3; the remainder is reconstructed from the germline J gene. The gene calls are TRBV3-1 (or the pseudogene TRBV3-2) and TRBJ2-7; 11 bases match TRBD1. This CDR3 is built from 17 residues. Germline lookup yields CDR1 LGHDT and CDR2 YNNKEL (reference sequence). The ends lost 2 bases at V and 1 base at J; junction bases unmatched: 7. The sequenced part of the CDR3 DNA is TGTGCCAGCAGCCAAATCAGTAGGGACAGGGGGTCCTACGAG. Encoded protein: CASSQISRDRGSYE. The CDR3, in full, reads CASSQISRDRGSYEQYF.

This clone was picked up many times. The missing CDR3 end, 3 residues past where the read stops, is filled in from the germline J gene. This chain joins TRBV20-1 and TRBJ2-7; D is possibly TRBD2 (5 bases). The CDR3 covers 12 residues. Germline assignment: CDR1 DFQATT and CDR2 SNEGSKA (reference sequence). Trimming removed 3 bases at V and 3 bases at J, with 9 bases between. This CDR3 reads CSARDSFYEQYF. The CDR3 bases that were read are TGCAGTGCTAGGGACTCCTTCTACGAG.

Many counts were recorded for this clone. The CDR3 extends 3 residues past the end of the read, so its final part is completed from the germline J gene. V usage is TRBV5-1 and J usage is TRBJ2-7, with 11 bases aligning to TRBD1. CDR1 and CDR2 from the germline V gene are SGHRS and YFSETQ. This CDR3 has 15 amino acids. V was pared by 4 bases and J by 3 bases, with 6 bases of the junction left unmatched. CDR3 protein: CASSPGTGGNYEQYF. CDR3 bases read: TGCGCCAGCAGCCCCGGGACAGGGGGTAACTACGAG.

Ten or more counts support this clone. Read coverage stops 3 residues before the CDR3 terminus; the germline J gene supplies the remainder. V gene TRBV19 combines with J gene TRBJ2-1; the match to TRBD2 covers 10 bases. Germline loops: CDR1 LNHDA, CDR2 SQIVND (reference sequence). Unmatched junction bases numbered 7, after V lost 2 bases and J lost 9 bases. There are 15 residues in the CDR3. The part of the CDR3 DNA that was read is TGTGCCAGTAGTATAACCAGCGGGGGGGCCAGTGAG. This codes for CASSITSGGASE. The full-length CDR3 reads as CASSITSGGASEQFF.

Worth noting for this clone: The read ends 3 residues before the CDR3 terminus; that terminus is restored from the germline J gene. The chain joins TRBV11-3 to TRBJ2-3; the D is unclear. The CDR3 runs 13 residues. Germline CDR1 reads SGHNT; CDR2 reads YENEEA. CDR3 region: CASSSNSQETQYF. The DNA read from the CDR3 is TGTGCCAGCAGCTCTAACAGTCAAGAGACG.

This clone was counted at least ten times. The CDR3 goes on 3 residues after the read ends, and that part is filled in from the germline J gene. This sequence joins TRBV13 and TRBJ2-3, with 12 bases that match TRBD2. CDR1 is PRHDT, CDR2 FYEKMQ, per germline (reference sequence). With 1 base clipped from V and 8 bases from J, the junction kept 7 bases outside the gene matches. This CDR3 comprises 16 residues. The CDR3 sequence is CASSLDLGLAGSTQYF. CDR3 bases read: TGTGCCAGCAGCTTAGATCTGGGACTAGCGGGTTCTACG.

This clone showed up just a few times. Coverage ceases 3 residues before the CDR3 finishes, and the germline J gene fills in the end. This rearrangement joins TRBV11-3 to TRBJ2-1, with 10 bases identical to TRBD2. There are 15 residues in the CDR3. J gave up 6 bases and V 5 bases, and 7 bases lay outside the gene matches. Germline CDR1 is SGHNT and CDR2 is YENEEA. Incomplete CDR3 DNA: TGTGCCAGCAGCCCCGGACTAGCGGAAACCAATGAG. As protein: CASSPGLAETNE. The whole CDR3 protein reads CASSPGLAETNEQFF.

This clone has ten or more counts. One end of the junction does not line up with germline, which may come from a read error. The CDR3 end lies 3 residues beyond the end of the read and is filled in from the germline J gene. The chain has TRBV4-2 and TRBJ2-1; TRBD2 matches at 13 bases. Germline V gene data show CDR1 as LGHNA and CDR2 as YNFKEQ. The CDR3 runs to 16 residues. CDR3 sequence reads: CASSQGGLAGNNEQFF. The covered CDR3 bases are TGCGCCAGCAGCCAAGGGGGACTAGCGGGGAACAATGAG.

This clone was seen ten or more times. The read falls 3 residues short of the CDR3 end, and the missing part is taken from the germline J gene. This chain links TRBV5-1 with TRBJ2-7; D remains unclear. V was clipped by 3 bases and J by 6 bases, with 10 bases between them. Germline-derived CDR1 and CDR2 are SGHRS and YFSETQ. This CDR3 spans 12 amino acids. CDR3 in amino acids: CASSYYSSEQYF. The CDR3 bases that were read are TGCGCCAGCAGCTATTACAGCTCCGAG. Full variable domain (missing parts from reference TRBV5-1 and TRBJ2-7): KAGVTQTPRYLIKTRGQQVTLSCSPISGHRSVSWYQQTPGQGLQFLFEYFSETQRNKGNFPGRFSGRQFSNSRSEMNVSTLELGDSALYLCASSYYSSEQYFGPGTRLTVT.

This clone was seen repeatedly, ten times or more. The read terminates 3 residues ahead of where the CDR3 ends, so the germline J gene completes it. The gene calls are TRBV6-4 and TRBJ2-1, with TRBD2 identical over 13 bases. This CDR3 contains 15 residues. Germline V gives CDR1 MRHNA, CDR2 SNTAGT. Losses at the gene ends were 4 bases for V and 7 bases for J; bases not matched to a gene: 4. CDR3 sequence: CASSAEGLAGNEQFF. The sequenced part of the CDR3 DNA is TGTGCCAGCAGTGCCGAGGGACTAGCGGGGAATGAG.

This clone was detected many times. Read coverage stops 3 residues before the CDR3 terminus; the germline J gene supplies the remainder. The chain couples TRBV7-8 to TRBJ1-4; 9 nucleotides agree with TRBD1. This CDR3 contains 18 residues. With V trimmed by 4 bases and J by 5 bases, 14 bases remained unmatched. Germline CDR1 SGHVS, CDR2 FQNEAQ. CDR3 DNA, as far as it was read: TGTGCCAGCAGCTCAATCCGACTGACCGGGACAGGGAATGAAAAA. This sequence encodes CASSSIRLTGTGNEK. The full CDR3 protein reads CASSSIRLTGTGNEKLFF.

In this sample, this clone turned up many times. The DNA read from the CDR3 is TGCAGTGCCCAATCACAGGGGGCGTTAACTAATGAAAAA. The encoded protein is CSAQSQGALTNEK. The whole CDR3 sequence reads CSAQSQGALTNEKLFF. V and J are TRBV20-1 and TRBJ1-4, with 9 positions matching TRBD1. The read ends 3 residues shy of where the CDR3 ends; the end is completed using the germline J gene. The germline gives CDR1 DFQATT, CDR2 SNEGSKA (reference sequence). CDR3 length equals 16 residues. The ends lost 6 bases at V and 1 base at J; junction bases unmatched: 9.